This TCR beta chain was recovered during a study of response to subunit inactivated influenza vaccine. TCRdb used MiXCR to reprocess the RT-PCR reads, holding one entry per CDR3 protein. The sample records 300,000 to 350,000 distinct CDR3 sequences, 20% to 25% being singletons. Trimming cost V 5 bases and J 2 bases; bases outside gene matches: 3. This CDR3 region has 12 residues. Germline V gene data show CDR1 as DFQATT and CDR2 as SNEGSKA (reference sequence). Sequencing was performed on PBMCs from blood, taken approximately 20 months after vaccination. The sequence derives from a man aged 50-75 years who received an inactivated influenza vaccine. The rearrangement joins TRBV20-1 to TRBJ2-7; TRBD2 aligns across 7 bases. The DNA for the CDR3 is TGCAGTGCTCAGCGGGATCCCTACGAGCAGTACTTC. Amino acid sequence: CSAQRDPYEQYF.